This T cell receptor (beta chain) was found in a study of blood T cell repertoires in COVID-19. Study information: The United States, Italy and Spain were the sources of the acute and convalescent COVID-19 samples.

Data came from immunoSEQ multiplex PCR; TCRdb stores just in-frame clones and leaves some out. The data contain about 250,000 clones, around 81% of them singletons. Participants were aged about 18 to 90 years, lived in under 30 US areas, and enrolled virtually. The CDR3 is 15 amino acids. V shed 4 bases, J shed 4 bases, and the junction held 6 bases outside the gene matches. CDR1 is SNHLY and CDR2 is FYNNEI in the germline V gene. This clonotype originated in a man aged 45-65 years who had recovered from COVID-19. The rearrangement uses TRBV2 and TRBJ1-3, with TRBD1 matching 8 bases. Sequencing used PBMCs or T cells enriched from blood (not recorded which). The CDR3 coding sequence is TGTGCCAGCAGTGCAACAGGGGGATACGGAAACACCATATATTTT. This sequence encodes CASSATGGYGNTIYF.